One sample yielded the 10 T cell receptor beta chains listed below, sequenced in a study of T cell responses to AZD1222 COVID-19 vaccine. The method was immunoSEQ multiplex PCR; TCRdb's version includes in-frame clones alone and lacks a portion of them. The sample shows tens of thousands of clones, around 86% of them seen only once. The starting material was peripheral blood, obtained on day 0 of AZD1222 vaccination. The receptor set was obtained from an adult in good health.

This sequence joins TRBV18 and TRBJ1-6, with unresolved D. Germline-derived CDR1 and CDR2 are KGHSH and LQKENI. CDR3 size: 16 residues. V was cut by 4 bases and J by 0 bases, with 10 bases left in between. CDR3 nucleotides: TGTGCCAGCTCACGTACCCGGGACTCCTATAATTCACCCCTCCACTTT. It is translated as CASSRTRDSYNSPLHF.

J is TRBJ2-7 and V is TRBV28; 15 bases are a match to TRBD2. This CDR3 has 18 residues. Unmatched junction bases numbered 12, after V lost 5 bases and J lost 4 bases. Germline assignment: CDR1 MDHEN and CDR2 SYDVKM. The CDR3 sequence: CASSPGGLAGGLGYEQYF. The CDR3 DNA reads as TGTGCCAGCAGTCCTGGGGGACTAGCGGGAGGCTTGGGGTACGAGCAGTACTTC. The variable domain in full, with the rest retrieved from reference TRBV28 and TRBJ2-7, is DVKVTQSSRYLVKRTGEKVFLECVQDMDHENMFWYRQDPGLGLRLIYFSYDVKMKEKGDIPEGYSVSREKKERFSLILESASTNQTSMYLCASSPGGLAGGLGYEQYFGPGTRLTVT.

This clone was seen just once. The CDR3 DNA reads as TGTGCCAGCAGTTTCACAGGGGAAGAGAATCAGCCCCAGCATTTT. Its translation: CASSFTGEENQPQHF. The rearrangement uses TRBV6-5 and TRBJ1-5, with 7 bases matching TRBD1. The CDR3 loop spans 15 amino acids. Germline values: CDR1 MNHEY, CDR2 SVGAGI. V lost 4 bases and J lost 4; bases outside the gene matches: 7.

This clone was counted between two and nine times. This chain joins TRBV27 and TRBJ2-7, with 10 bases aligning to TRBD2. This CDR3 contains 16 residues. V dropped 3 bases and J dropped 2; count of bases not matched to a gene: 7. The germline V gene has CDR1 MNHEY and CDR2 SMNVEV (reference sequence). The CDR3 DNA is TGTGCCAGCAGTTTGGACGGACTAGCGGCCACCTACGAGCAGTACTTC. Its translation: CASSLDGLAATYEQYF.

The chain carries TRBV5-1 and TRBJ2-3; D is unresolved. This CDR3 has 15 amino acids. Trimming stripped 5 bases from V and 2 bases from J, with 15 bases between. Germline V CDR1 and CDR2: SGHRS, YFSETQ. DNA for the CDR3: TGCGCCAGCAGTGTGGGCCGCGGCTCCACAGATACGCAGTATTTT. Its translation is CASSVGRGSTDTQYF.

The CDR3 region is CASSLNQNEKLFF. The CDR3 bases are TGCGCCAGCAGCTTGAACCAGAATGAAAAACTGTTTTTT. The rearrangement uses TRBV5-1 and TRBJ1-4; D is undetermined. The V end was cut by 1 base, the J end by 5 bases, with 6 bases between. In germline, CDR1 is SGHRS, CDR2 YFSETQ. The CDR3 runs to 13 residues. The complete variable domain, with remaining parts taken from reference TRBV5-1 and TRBJ1-4, reads KAGVTQTPRYLIKTRGQQVTLSCSPISGHRSVSWYQQTPGQGLQFLFEYFSETQRNKGNFPGRFSGRQFSNSRSEMNVSTLELGDSALYLCASSLNQNEKLFFGSGTQLSVL.

The DNA for the CDR3 is TGTGCCAGCAGCTTGGTTGCGACTAACTATGGCTACACCTTC. Translation: CASSLVATNYGYTF. V is TRBV5-6 and J is TRBJ1-2; D remains ambiguous. Per germline, CDR1 SGHDT and CDR2 YYEEEE. CDR3 length: 14 amino acids. V was pared by 0 bases and J by 0 bases, with 6 bases between.

The chain is built from TRBV18 and TRBJ1-2; D is perhaps TRBD1 (5 bases). Per the germline V gene, CDR1 is KGHSH and CDR2 is LQKENI. V gave up 0 bases and J gave up 8 bases, with 10 bases separating them. The CDR3 spans 13 residues. As DNA, the CDR3 is TGTGCCAGCTCACCACCGCTCAGGGAAGGCTACACCTTC. Protein product: CASSPPLREGYTF.

The gene calls are TRBV6-1 and TRBJ1-2; the match to TRBD1 covers 9 bases. The V segment lost 4 bases and the J segment 2 bases; nucleotides outside the gene matches: 8. Germline-derived CDR1 and CDR2 are MNHNS and SASEGT. The CDR3 extends over 16 amino acids. CDR3 in DNA: TGTGCCAGCAGTGGGGGACAGGGATCTCCCAACTATGGCTACACCTTC. Its translation is CASSGGQGSPNYGYTF.

V is TRBV19 and J is TRBJ1-4, with 7 bases fitting TRBD1. J gave up 8 bases and V 4 bases, and 7 bases lay outside the gene matches. Germline V gives CDR1 LNHDA, CDR2 SQIVND (reference sequence). This CDR3 spans 14 amino acids. CDR3 protein: CASSTDRAGEKLFF. DNA of the CDR3: TGTGCCAGTAGTACCGACAGGGCGGGCGAAAAACTGTTTTTT.